This T cell receptor (beta chain) was profiled in a study of blood T cell repertoires in COVID-19. Background on the study: The study drew acute and convalescent COVID-19 samples from the United States, Italy and Spain.

Per the authors' pipeline: The assay estimated nucleated cells by amplifying reference gene primers. Here immunoSEQ multiplex PCR was the method, and the copy in TCRdb shows in-frame clones only, minus some. V, J and clone size were drawn from that table, and D and trimming were deduced from the DNA. The sample consists of 110,000 or so clones, around four fifths of them appearing once. Trimming left V 7 bases short and J 6 bases short, with 8 bases between. This CDR3 has 11 amino acids. The germline gives CDR1 SGDLS, CDR2 YYNGEE. This clonotype originated in a woman aged 35 to 49 with acute or convalescent COVID-19. The chain carries TRBV9 and TRBJ1-5; D gene uncertain. Sample: peripheral blood. In DNA, the CDR3 is TGTGCCAGCGGCTCGTCTCAGCCCCAGCATTTT. It codes for CASGSSQPQHF.